Here is one T cell receptor (beta chain) with its context. Expressed TCRB transcripts were sequenced because the isolated RNA had all been reverse transcribed beforehand. Produced via immunoSEQ multiplex PCR; TCRdb's table is partial and in-frame only. The sample records 150,000 or so clones, more than 9.5% being singletons. This CDR3 is 16 amino acids long. In germline, CDR1 is SGHTA, CDR2 FQGNSA. V lost 6 bases to trimming and J lost 9 bases; unmatched junction nucleotides: 15. This sample is drawn from a study of beta chain features in type 1 diabetes. The receptor was isolated from a man aged 18 to 29 in good health. Material for sequencing was central memory CD4+ T cells from blood. The V gene is TRBV7-2, the J gene TRBJ2-1; 9 bases fit TRBD1. CDR3 sequence: CASRSTPGQGGSEQFF. CDR3 nucleotides: TGTGCCAGCAGATCTACCCCGGGACAGGGAGGTAGTGAGCAGTTCTTC.